This entry describes one T cell receptor (beta chain). This sample was taken from a study of blood T cell repertoires in COVID-19. Overall study context: PBMCs, B-cell-depleted T cells, or T cells provided the cDNA or gDNA that made up the material.

This CDR3 is 17 amino acids long. CDR1 and CDR2 (germline): LNHDA, SQIVND (reference sequence). The V end lost 3 bases, the J end lost 3 bases, and 19 bases lay between the germline ends. Produced via immunoSEQ multiplex PCR; TCRdb's table is partial and in-frame only. The table shows around 150,000 clones, with around 90% occurring only once. The clonotype comes from a human donor in a cohort sampled during active COVID-19. Sequencing was carried out using peripheral blood. The chain is built from TRBV19 and TRBJ2-3; perhaps TRBD2 as D (5 bases). CDR3 in DNA: TGTGCCAGTAGTATCCGCCTAGATCGAGGGATGACAGATACGCAGTATTTT. Amino acids: CASSIRLDRGMTDTQYF.